This T cell receptor (beta chain) was captured by sequencing in a study of T cells in Graves' hyperthyroidism and ophthalmopathy. Study results and caveats: Blood also contained most expanded thyroid clonotypes above 0.001.

It was RNA transcripts that yielded the amplified TCR beta CDR3 regions. RT-PCR in the first round (using the HTBI primer set) targeted the TCR CDR3. Via MiXCR, TCRdb re-called the multiplex PCR reads, giving one row per CDR3 protein. The data contain roughly 500,000 distinct CDR3 sequences, 35% to 55% of them singletons. Concerning this clonotype: Its antigen remains unknown.

This CDR3 has 14 residues. The V gene's germline CDR1 is SNHLY and CDR2 FYNNEI. The germline V and J ends were trimmed by 8 bases and 10 bases, with 21 bases remaining between them. The specimen was peripheral blood or thyroid tissue (not recorded which). The TCR was taken from an adult woman with Graves' disease, either hyperthyroidism or ophthalmopathy (not recorded which). The V call is TRBV2, the J call TRBJ1-5, with D perhaps matching TRBD1 (6 bases). Here the CDR3 reads CASSGSYREGPQHF. The CDR3 DNA is TGTGCCAGCTCAGGATCATACAGGGAAGGCCCCCAGCATTTT.